This is a list of T cell receptor beta chains from one sample in a study of brain T cells in children with intractable seizures. Measured with immunoSEQ multiplex PCR; TCRdb has only the in-frame clones, and not every one. This sample has about 41,000 clones, with 90% found just once. Sample: peripheral blood, taken at surgery. All receptors come from a girl under 10 years old with tuberous sclerosis and intractable seizures. The CDR3 runs from the conserved cysteine through the conserved F or W. A D gene is named only where the DNA matches it firmly.

TRBD2 | TRBV4-1 | CASSQDPSSGGLYNEQFF
NA | TRBV7-8 | CASSLKGLEETQYF
NA | TRBV4-1 | CASSQDIQASGNTIYF
NA | TRBV18 | CASSPSGEGLFF
NA | TRBV27 | CASSEQGSNQPQHF
NA | TRBV6-1 | CASSDDPRGMDYGYTF
TRBD2 | TRBV5-1 | CASSLAGGNTGELFF
TRBD2 | TRBV6-5 | CASRRLAPTGELFF
TRBD1 | TRBV5-1 | CASSQGQGDSYEQYF
NA | TRBV11-2 | CASSLTNTEAFF
TRBD2 | TRBV5-5 | CASSSHSGGVYEQYF
TRBD2 | TRBV12-5 | CASGPTQGGGPGNEQFF
NA | TRBV19 | CASSIYSMLGDTQYF
NA | TRBV27 | CASGPFGPIQETQYF
NA | TRBV9 | CASSVEGGRRQVPNSPLHF
NA | TRBV7-2 | CASSVGETQYF
TRBD1 | TRBV28 | CASSLTGGARVEAFF
NA | TRBV2 | CASSEPGRGTEAFF
NA | TRBV3-1/TRBV3-2 | CASSEGSLYGYTF
TRBD1 | TRBV3-1/TRBV3-2 | CASSLTGFSNQPQHF
TRBD2 | TRBV5-8 | CASSATSGGAPPSRTDTQYF
NA | TRBV5-1 | CASSLSPGDEKLFF
NA | TRBV30 | CAWTLLPGRGYTF
NA | TRBV29-1 | CSVGGVPQETQYF
NA | TRBV14 | CASSLDTGFTDTQYF
NA | TRBV15 | CATSRARLRGNNEKLFF
NA | TRBV5-1 | CASSDGGVQETQYF
NA | TRBV20-1 | CSASYPARSSYNEQFF
NA | TRBV7-8 | CASSVGQQETQYF
TRBD2 | TRBV5-1 | CASSLEIRGGFGELFF
NA | TRBV11-2 | CASSIRPLSSGNTIYF
NA | TRBV19 | CASLPYPKGAGANVLTF
TRBD1 | TRBV19 | CASDSGQGIQPQHF